This T cell receptor beta chain was identified in a study of blood T cells in healthy people across ages. At the level of the study: The template switching approach captured approximately one barcoded beta molecule for every two T cells. Study-wide points: Among long-lived donors, naive CD4+ cells were more numerous and diversity higher than in aged donors.

A sample-barcoded 5' primer and a J-beta primer mix were used in a second PCR of roughly 7 to 11 cycles. TCRdb independently ran MiXCR on the 5' RACE reads; one entry per CDR3 protein. The sample records about 1.8 million distinct CDR3 sequences, 49% being singletons. Details on this clonotype: The target antigen is unknown.

The CDR3 has 15 residues. With 4 bases removed from V and 5 bases from J, the gap between germline ends came to 17 bases. The germline gives CDR1 LGHNA, CDR2 YNFKEQ. This TCR was sampled from a woman between 40 and 50 years old in good health. The chain links TRBV4-2 to TRBJ1-1; D might be TRBD1 (5 bases). Material for sequencing was blood. This chain's CDR3 is CASSRPEGSRTEAFF. DNA for the CDR3: TGTGCCAGCAGCCGTCCGGAGGGGTCAAGGACTGAAGCTTTCTTT.